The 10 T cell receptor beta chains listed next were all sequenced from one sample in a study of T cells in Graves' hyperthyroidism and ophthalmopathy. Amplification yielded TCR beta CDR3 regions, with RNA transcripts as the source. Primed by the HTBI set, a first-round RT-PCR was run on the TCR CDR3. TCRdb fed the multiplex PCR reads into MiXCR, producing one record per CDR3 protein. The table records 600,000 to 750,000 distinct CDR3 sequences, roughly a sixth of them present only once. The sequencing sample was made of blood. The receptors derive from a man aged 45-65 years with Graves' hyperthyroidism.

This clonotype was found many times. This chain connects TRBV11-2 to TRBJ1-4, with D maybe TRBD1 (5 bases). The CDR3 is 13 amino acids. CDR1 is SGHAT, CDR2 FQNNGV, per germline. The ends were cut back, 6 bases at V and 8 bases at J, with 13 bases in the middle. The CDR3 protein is CASSGGLQEKLFF. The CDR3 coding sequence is TGTGCCAGCAGTGGGGGGTTACAGGAAAAACTGTTTTTT.

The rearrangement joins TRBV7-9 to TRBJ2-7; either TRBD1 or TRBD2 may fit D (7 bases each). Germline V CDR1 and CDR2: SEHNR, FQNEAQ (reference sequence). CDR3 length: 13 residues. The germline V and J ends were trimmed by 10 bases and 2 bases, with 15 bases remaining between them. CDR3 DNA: TGTGCCACAGGGGGGGGCCAAGCCTACGAGCAGTACTTC. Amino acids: CATGGGQAYEQYF.

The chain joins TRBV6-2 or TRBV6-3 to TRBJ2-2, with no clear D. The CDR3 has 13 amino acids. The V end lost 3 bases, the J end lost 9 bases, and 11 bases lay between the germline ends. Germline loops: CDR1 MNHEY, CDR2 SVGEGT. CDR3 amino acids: CASSYGRTRELFF. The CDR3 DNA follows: TGTGCCAGCAGTTATGGTAGAACCCGGGAGCTGTTTTTT.

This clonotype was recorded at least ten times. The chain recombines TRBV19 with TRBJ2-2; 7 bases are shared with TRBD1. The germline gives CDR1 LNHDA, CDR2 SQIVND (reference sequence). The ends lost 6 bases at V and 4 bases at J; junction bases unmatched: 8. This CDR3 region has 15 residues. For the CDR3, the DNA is TGTGCCAGTAGGCCGACGACAGGGACCACCGGGGAGCTGTTTTTT. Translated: CASRPTTGTTGELFF.

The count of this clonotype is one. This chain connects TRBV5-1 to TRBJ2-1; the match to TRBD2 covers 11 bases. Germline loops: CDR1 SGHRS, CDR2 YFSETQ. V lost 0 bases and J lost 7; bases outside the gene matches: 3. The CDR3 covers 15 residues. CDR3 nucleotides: TGCGCCAGCAGCTTGGCTCCTAGCGGGAGGAATGAGCAGTTCTTC. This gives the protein CASSLAPSGRNEQFF.

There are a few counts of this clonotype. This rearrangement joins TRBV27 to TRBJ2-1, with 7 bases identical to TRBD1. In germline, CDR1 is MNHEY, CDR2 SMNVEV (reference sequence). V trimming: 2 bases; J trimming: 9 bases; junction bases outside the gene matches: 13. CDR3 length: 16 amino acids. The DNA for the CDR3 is TGTGCCAGCAGTTTACTGACAGGGAGTCGGGTCCCTGAGCAGTTCTTC. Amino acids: CASSLLTGSRVPEQFF.

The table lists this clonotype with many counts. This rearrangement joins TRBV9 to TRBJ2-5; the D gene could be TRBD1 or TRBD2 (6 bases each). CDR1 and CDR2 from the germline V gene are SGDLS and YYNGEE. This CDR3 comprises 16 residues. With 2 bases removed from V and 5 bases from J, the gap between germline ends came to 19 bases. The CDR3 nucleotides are TGTGCCAGCAGCGTCCAGACCCGCGCCGGGGGCGAGACCCAGTACTTC. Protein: CASSVQTRAGGETQYF. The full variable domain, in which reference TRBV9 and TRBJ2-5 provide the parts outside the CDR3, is DSGVTQTPKHLITATGQRVTLRCSPRSGDLSVYWYQQSLDQGLQFLIQYYNGEERAKGNILERFSAQQFPDLHSELNLSSLELGDSALYFCASSVQTRAGGETQYFGPGTRLLVL.

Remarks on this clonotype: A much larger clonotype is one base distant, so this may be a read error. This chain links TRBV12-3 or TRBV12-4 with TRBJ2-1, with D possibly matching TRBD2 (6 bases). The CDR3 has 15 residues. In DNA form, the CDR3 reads TGTGCCAGCAGTTTACTCGGTAGCGGTTACAGTGAGCAGTTCTTC. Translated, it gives CASSLLGSGYSEQFF.

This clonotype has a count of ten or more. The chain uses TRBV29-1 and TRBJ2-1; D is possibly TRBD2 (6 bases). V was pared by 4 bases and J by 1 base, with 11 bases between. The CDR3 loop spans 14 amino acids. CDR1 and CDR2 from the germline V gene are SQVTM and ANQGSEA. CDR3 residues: CSVGSGDSYNEQFF. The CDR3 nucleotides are TGCAGCGTTGGGTCGGGAGATTCCTACAATGAGCAGTTCTTC.

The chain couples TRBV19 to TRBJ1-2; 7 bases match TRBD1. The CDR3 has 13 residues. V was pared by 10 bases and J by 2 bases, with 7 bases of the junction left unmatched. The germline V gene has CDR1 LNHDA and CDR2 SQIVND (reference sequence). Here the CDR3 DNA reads TGTGCCACCCGACAGGGTGGGAACTATGGCTACACCTTC. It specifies CATRQGGNYGYTF.